This TCR beta chain was retrieved from a study of identical twins. A universal primer site was incorporated via template switching, and the cDNA contained unique molecular identifiers. Each CDR3 protein is one row after TCRdb ran MiXCR on the 5' RACE reads. Of about 1.7 million distinct CDR3 sequences in the sample, around 29% were seen once. A note on this clonotype: Its antigen is as yet unknown. A much larger clonotype is one base distant, so this may be a read error. As the CDR3 is not closed by the conserved phenylalanine or tryptophan, this likely results from a read error.

General study findings and limits: Low generation probability was overrepresented in out-of-frame alpha sequences shared by twins. Cord blood beta clonotypes present at high abundance carried fewer insertions; no such pattern appeared in memory repertoires. One should note that invariant MAIT and iNKT cells could partly confound zero-insertion analyses.

The V gene lost 5 bases and the J gene lost 5 bases, with 12 bases spanning the gap. This CDR3 has 13 amino acids. The germline gives CDR1 SGHTA, CDR2 FQGNSA. Sequencing input: cord blood. The clonotype originates from a newborn girl in good health. The V gene is TRBV7-2, the J gene TRBJ1-2; the D gene is possibly TRBD1 (5 bases). The CDR3 nucleotides are TGTGCCAGCAGCCTGGGACTGCTTTATGGCTACACCGTC. It encodes CASSLGLLYGYTV.